This T cell receptor (beta chain) was retrieved from a study of T cells in Graves' hyperthyroidism and ophthalmopathy. Findings and limits, study-wide: The blood repertoire included most of the expanded thyroid clonotypes above 0.001. Ophthalmopathy stood apart from stable hyperthyroidism in a 13 V-J model.

This clonotype showed up many times. The antigen is unknown. RNA transcripts were the template for amplifying TCR beta CDR3 regions. An initial round of RT-PCR targeting the TCR CDR3 relied on the HTBI primer set. TCRdb ran MiXCR on the multiplex PCR reads and lists one entry per CDR3 protein. The sample comprises 640,000 or so distinct CDR3 sequences, 12% to 15% of which are singletons, and around 7% rests with the top ten. The sample consisted of blood. The origin of this receptor is a woman between 18 and 29 years old with Graves' ophthalmopathy.

Here the CDR3 reads CAWSPIPVPNYGYTF. The CDR3 coding sequence is TGTGCCTGGAGTCCGATCCCAGTTCCTAACTATGGCTACACCTTC. The chain has TRBV30 and TRBJ1-2; D not resolved. V lost 2 bases, J lost 0 bases, and 13 bases lay in between. Germline V CDR1 and CDR2: GTSNPN, SVGIG (reference sequence). The CDR3 loop spans 15 amino acids.